This entry lists 3 T cell receptor beta chains sequenced from one sample in a study of T cells after yellow fever vaccination. From the 5' RACE reads, TCRdb called clonotypes with MiXCR, one entry per CDR3 protein. The sample has 95,000 to 150,000 distinct CDR3 sequences, about 8.2% seen once. This sample comprised CD8+ T cells sorted from PBMCs, obtained on the day of the yellow fever booster vaccination. These receptors came from a man between 18 and 29 years old who received the YFV17D yellow fever vaccine.

Ten or more counts support this clonotype. This chain uses TRBV4-1 with TRBJ2-7; 7 bases fit TRBD1. The CDR3 has 14 amino acids. CDR1 MGHRA and CDR2 YSYEKL come from the germline V gene. After removal of 1 base from V and 9 bases from J, the junction contained 9 bases not matched to a gene. The CDR3 region has the DNA TGCGCCAGCAGCCAAGTGGGACAGACGGTGGGGCAGTACTTC. It specifies CASSQVGQTVGQYF.

This clonotype was seen at least ten times. The genes are TRBV9 and TRBJ2-1, with 7 bases that match TRBD2. The CDR3 totals 15 residues. CDR1 and CDR2 from the germline V gene are SGDLS and YYNGEE. V was clipped by 4 bases and J by 7 bases; unmatched bases: 11. The CDR3: CASSSRSGATNEQFF. Written as DNA, the CDR3 is TGTGCCAGCAGCTCCCGAAGCGGGGCTACGAATGAGCAGTTCTTC. The whole variable domain, filled in from reference TRBV9 and TRBJ2-1, reads DSGVTQTPKHLITATGQRVTLRCSPRSGDLSVYWYQQSLDQGLQFLIQYYNGEERAKGNILERFSAQQFPDLHSELNLSSLELGDSALYFCASSSRSGATNEQFFGPGTRLTVL.

The sample holds a few counts of this clonotype. The chain has TRBV7-9 and TRBJ1-3; 8 bases are shared with TRBD1. The CDR3 runs to 17 residues. The germline V gene has CDR1 SEHNR and CDR2 FQNEAQ (reference sequence). V was pared by 5 bases and J by 1 base, with 10 bases of the junction left unmatched. CDR3 in amino acids: CASSPEVRGPSGNTIYF. DNA of the CDR3: TGTGCCAGCAGCCCAGAGGTCAGGGGGCCGTCTGGAAACACCATATATTTT.